The rows below give T cell receptor beta chains drawn from one sample of a study of blood T cell repertoires in COVID-19. Only in-frame clones appear in the TCRdb table, and some are missing; sequencing was by immunoSEQ multiplex PCR. The data hold roughly 340,000 clones, with roughly 86% observed a single time. The sequencing sample was made of PBMCs or T cells enriched from blood (not recorded which). These receptors all stem from a man aged 35 to 55 in a cohort exposed to, infected with or recovered from COVID-19 (not recorded which). Both conserved end residues are part of each CDR3. Each record gives: clone size, J gene, V gene, D gene, CDR3 protein, CDR3 DNA. The D gene is left open where the match is weak. A clone size is listed for some rows: how often the clone was seen (once, few, many), or a class if it is expanded.

. | TRBJ2-7 | TRBV3-1/TRBV3-2 | TRBD2 | CASNPAGGGEQYF | TGTGCCAGCAACCCAGCGGGAGGCGGGGAGCAGTACTTC
. | TRBJ1-1 | TRBV10-3 | TRBD1 | CATQSRDRVVNTEAFF | TGTGCCACGCAGTCCCGGGACAGGGTCGTCAACACTGAAGCTTTCTTT
. | TRBJ1-2 | TRBV5-4 | TRBD1 | CASSATGGWGYTF | TGTGCCAGCAGCGCAACAGGGGGCTGGGGCTACACCTTC
. | TRBJ2-7 | TRBV11-2 | . | CASSLEPAVYEQYF | TGTGCCAGCAGCTTAGAACCAGCGGTCTACGAGCAGTACTTC
. | TRBJ1-4 | TRBV7-9 | . | CASSLSGANEKLFF | TGTGCCAGCAGCTTATCAGGCGCTAATGAAAAACTGTTTTTT
. | TRBJ2-1 | TRBV14 | TRBD2 | CASSQFTRGTSGREEQFF | TGTGCCAGCAGCCAATTCACGCGTGGGACTAGCGGGAGGGAGGAGCAGTTCTTC
once | TRBJ2-7 | TRBV11-3 | TRBD1 | CASSLDRDYEQYF | TGTGCCAGCAGCTTGGACAGGGACTACGAGCAGTACTTC
few | TRBJ2-3 | TRBV10-1 | TRBD1 | CATGQYTDTQYF | TGCGCCACGGGACAGTACACAGATACGCAGTATTTT
. | TRBJ2-1 | TRBV3-1/TRBV3-2 | TRBD2 | CASSRSVLSGFEQFF | TGTGCCAGCAGCCGCTCCGTCCTTAGCGGGTTCGAGCAGTTCTTC
. | TRBJ1-1 | TRBV27 | TRBD1 | CASRRQGYATEAFF | TGTGCCAGCAGAAGACAGGGCTACGCGACTGAAGCTTTCTTT
. | TRBJ2-6 | TRBV4-1 | . | CASSQEQEPASGANVLTF | TGCGCCAGCAGCCAAGAACAGGAGCCTGCCTCTGGGGCCAACGTCCTGACTTTC
. | TRBJ1-1 | TRBV9 | . | CASSAGVNTEAFF | TGTGCCAGCAGCGCAGGGGTGAACACTGAAGCTTTCTTT
once | TRBJ1-2 | TRBV6-5 | . | CASVAGTANYGYTF | TGTGCCAGCGTAGCGGGAACAGCTAACTATGGCTACACCTTC
. | TRBJ2-7 | TRBV29-1 | TRBD2 | CSAARGGGYEQYF | TGCAGCGCCGCCAGGGGCGGGGGGTACGAGCAGTACTTC
. | TRBJ2-6 | TRBV27 | . | CASSLGASGANVLTF | TGTGCCAGCAGTTTAGGGGCGTCCGGGGCCAACGTCCTGACTTTC
. | TRBJ2-1 | TRBV24-1 | . | CATGAVYNEQFF | TGTGCCACCGGAGCCGTCTACAATGAGCAGTTCTTC
. | TRBJ2-1 | TRBV5-4 | TRBD2 | CASSELSGGPYNEQFF | TGTGCCAGCAGCGAACTTAGCGGGGGACCTTACAATGAGCAGTTCTTC
. | TRBJ2-3 | TRBV27 | . | CASSAGPDTQYF | TGTGCCAGCAGTGCAGGCCCAGATACGCAGTATTTT
. | TRBJ2-1 | TRBV30 | . | CAWHQGNSGEQFF | TGTGCCTGGCACCAGGGCAACTCGGGTGAGCAGTTCTTC
. | TRBJ2-2 | TRBV5-1 | . | CASSLEGGTGELFF | TGCGCCAGCAGCTTGGAGGGCGGGACCGGGGAGCTGTTTTTT
. | TRBJ2-7 | TRBV28 | . | CASAGVKESYEQYF | TGTGCCAGCGCCGGTGTAAAGGAGAGTTACGAGCAGTACTTC
once | TRBJ2-5 | TRBV14 | TRBD1 | CASSRYRGFQETQYF | TGTGCCAGCAGCCGATACAGGGGGTTCCAAGAGACCCAGTACTTC
once | TRBJ1-5 | TRBV6-5 | TRBD1 | CASSRDRVPYQPQHF | TGTGCCAGCAGTAGGGACAGGGTCCCGTATCAGCCCCAGCATTTT
. | TRBJ2-1 | TRBV5-1 | TRBD1 | CASSLGGQSSYNEQFF | TGCGCCAGCAGCTTGGGGGGACAGTCCTCCTACAATGAGCAGTTCTTC
. | TRBJ2-3 | TRBV5-1 | . | CASSLERDTQYF | TGCGCCAGCAGTTTGGAGCGGGATACGCAGTATTTT
. | TRBJ2-7 | TRBV7-9 | TRBD1 | CASSSSRDRAPEQYF | TGTGCCAGCAGCTCCTCCCGGGACAGGGCTCCCGAGCAGTACTTC